The clone carrying this T cell receptor (beta chain) was seen only once. The donors (healthy individuals) were bone marrow donors. Germline V CDR1 and CDR2: SGHRS, YFSETQ. V trimming: 7 bases; J trimming: 4 bases; junction bases outside the gene matches: 7. The length of the CDR3 is 14 residues. Researchers ran the PCR with 60 Vbeta and 13 Jbeta primers. Assay used: immunoSEQ multiplex PCR; TCRdb lists only in-frame clones, some missing. The sample holds about 200,000 clones, roughly 70% seen once. The sample belongs to a study of cytomegalovirus exposure and HLA in healthy donors. Source material: PBMCs. The V gene is TRBV5-1, the J gene TRBJ1-2; TRBD1 matches 10 bases. The sequence derives from a middle-aged man in good health and CMV-seropositive. The CDR3 reads CASATGGAGYGYTF. For the CDR3, the DNA is TGCGCCAGCGCGACAGGGGGCGCGGGCTATGGCTACACCTTC.